This T cell receptor (beta chain) was recorded in a study of identical twins. General study findings and limits: Conclusions came from cross-sectional statistical analysis, not from following the same donors.

Concerning this clonotype: Antigen: not known. An end of the junction differs from the germline gene, which may be a read error.

Germline CDR1 reads LNHDA; CDR2 reads SQIVND (reference sequence). The CDR3 sequence is 14 residues long. Template switching introduced a universal primer site, and the cDNA bore unique molecular identifiers. One entry per CDR3 protein results from TCRdb running MiXCR on the 5' RACE reads. The sample consists of roughly 290,000 distinct CDR3 sequences, about 8.9% of them appearing once. The same data also went into a second study, on yellow fever vaccine responses in identical twins.

The rearrangement joins TRBV19 to TRBJ1-5; TRBD1 is a possible D gene (5 bases). This TCR came from a woman under 30 in good health. Sample: memory (CD45RO+) T cells sorted from blood. The CDR3 bases are TGTGCCAGTAGTATTAATTCTGCGGGGGGACCCCGGCATTTT. Translating gives CASSINSAGGPRHF. Combining the CDR3 with reference TRBV19 and TRBJ1-5 gives the whole variable domain DGGITQSPKYLFRKEGQNVTLSCEQNLNHDAMYWYRQDPGQGLRLIYYSQIVNDFQKGDIAEGYSVSREKKESFPLTVTSAQKNPTAFYLCASSINSAGGPRHFGDGTRLSIL.